These 18 T cell receptor beta chains came from one sample sequenced in a study of cytomegalovirus exposure and HLA in healthy donors. Both 60 Vbeta primers and 13 Jbeta primers went into the PCR. TCRdb's copy holds only in-frame clones and misses some; the assay was immunoSEQ multiplex PCR. The sample yields under 150,000 clones, over 60% seen once. Sample: PBMCs. Receptor source: a man aged 30-40 years in good health and CMV-seropositive.

The CDR3 sequence is CASSLPLRLAGESNEQFF. The DNA for the CDR3 is TGTGCCAGCAGTTTACCCCTCCGACTAGCGGGAGAATCAAATGAGCAGTTCTTC. The chain links TRBV28 to TRBJ2-1, with TRBD2 identical over 12 bases. From germline, CDR1 is MDHEN and CDR2 SYDVKM. CDR3 size: 18 residues. Trimming at V came to 2 bases and at J to 7 bases, leaving 12 bases not matched to a gene.

V gene TRBV2 combines with J gene TRBJ2-3; no clear D. This CDR3 is built from 12 residues. Germline lookup yields CDR1 SNHLY and CDR2 FYNNEI. The CDR3 protein is CAAAWPPDTQYF. The CDR3 nucleotides read TGTGCGGCGGCTTGGCCCCCAGATACGCAGTATTTT.

Concerning this clone itself: Other DNA sequences in the same sample also yield this CDR3. This chain uses TRBV4-3 with TRBJ2-1; 7 bases are shared with TRBD1. CDR1 LGHNA and CDR2 YSLEER come from the germline V gene. There are 16 residues in the CDR3. V shed 1 base, J shed 2 bases, and the junction held 5 bases outside the gene matches. The CDR3: CASSQGRQGTYNEQFF. The DNA of the CDR3 is TGCGCCAGCAGCCAAGGGCGACAGGGAACCTACAATGAGCAGTTCTTC.

V gene TRBV11-2 combines with J gene TRBJ1-6; D remains ambiguous. Germline loops: CDR1 SGHAT, CDR2 FQNNGV. Trimming stripped 3 bases from V and 7 bases from J, with 10 bases between. CDR3 length: 14 residues. CDR3 nucleotide sequence: TGTGCCAGCAGCTTGACACGTAAAAATTCACCCCTCCACTTT. Its translation is CASSLTRKNSPLHF.

V is TRBV7-3 and J is TRBJ2-1; 11 nucleotides line up with TRBD2. Germline V gene lookup returns CDR1 SGHTA and CDR2 FQGTGA. Trimming took 5 bases from V and 6 from J; bases not matched to a gene: 6. This CDR3 has 15 residues. CDR3 sequence reads: CASSKLAGVFNEQFF. CDR3 bases: TGTGCCAGCAGCAAACTAGCGGGAGTTTTCAATGAGCAGTTCTTC.

The gene calls are TRBV5-4 and TRBJ2-7; 11 nucleotides match TRBD2. Germline-derived CDR1 and CDR2 are SGHNT and YYREEE (reference sequence). Germline trimming cut 2 bases from V and 2 bases from J; bases unmatched to any gene: 3. The CDR3 length is 15 residues. DNA of the CDR3: TGTGCCAGCAGCTTCGGGACTAGCGGAACCTACGAGCAGTACTTC. This sequence encodes CASSFGTSGTYEQYF.

The chain has TRBV6-5 and TRBJ1-2; the D gene is possibly TRBD1 (6 bases). The V gene's germline CDR1 is MNHEY and CDR2 SVGAGI. V was clipped by 6 bases and J by 6 bases, with 11 bases between them. The CDR3 sequence is 12 residues long. CDR3 sequence reads: CASRGTTDGYTF. CDR3 DNA: TGTGCCAGCAGAGGGACAACGGATGGCTACACCTTC.

The chain carries TRBV6-5 and TRBJ1-1; D is unclear. Germline V gene sequence: CDR1 MNHEY, CDR2 SVGAGI. The CDR3 covers 13 residues. V lost 5 bases and J 7 bases, leaving 14 bases between the germline ends. The CDR3 bases are TGTGCCAGCAGTCCTCCGCCGGGATTTGAAGCTTTCTTT. Translated: CASSPPPGFEAFF.

The chain joins TRBV19 to TRBJ2-3; D is unclear. Trimming removed 5 bases from V and 2 bases from J, with 8 bases in between. Germline-derived CDR1 and CDR2 are LNHDA and SQIVND (reference sequence). The length of the CDR3 is 13 residues. CDR3 amino acids: CASSLLYTDTQYF. The CDR3 nucleotides are TGTGCCAGTAGTCTACTCTACACAGATACGCAGTATTTT.

The chain joins TRBV11-3 to TRBJ1-1; D perhaps matches TRBD1 (5 bases). CDR3 size: 13 residues. Per the germline V gene, CDR1 is SGHNT and CDR2 is YENEEA. Trimming pared 5 bases from V and 6 bases from J, leaving 13 bases between. The CDR3 reads CASSPFRGAEAFF. CDR3 in DNA: TGTGCCAGCAGCCCTTTCCGGGGGGCTGAAGCTTTCTTT.

The chain uses TRBV30 and TRBJ1-1; the match to TRBD1 covers 8 bases. The CDR3 totals 17 residues. CDR1 and CDR2 from the germline V gene are GTSNPN and SVGIG (reference sequence). J lost 6 bases, V lost 5 bases, and 20 bases had no gene match. The CDR3 nucleotides read TGTGCCTGGCGCGGGTATTTAACCGGGACAGGCTACCCTGAAGCTTTCTTT. It is translated as CAWRGYLTGTGYPEAFF.

The rearrangement links TRBV7-2 to TRBJ2-3; D gene uncertain. Germline V CDR1 and CDR2: SGHTA, FQGNSA. V lost 7 bases to trimming and J lost 6 bases, with 20 bases between them. The CDR3 contains 15 residues. The CDR3 DNA is TGTGCCAGCACCCCCATGGGCCCTACGCCCGATACGCAGTATTTT. Translated: CASTPMGPTPDTQYF.

The gene calls are TRBV30 and TRBJ2-6, with D maybe TRBD1 (5 bases). The CDR3 consists of 17 residues. Trimming left V 7 bases short and J 0 bases short, with 19 bases between. Germline assignment: CDR1 GTSNPN and CDR2 SVGIG (reference sequence). This chain's CDR3 is CASTNGAGLSGANVLTF. CDR3 in DNA: TGTGCCTCCACTAACGGAGCAGGGCTCTCTGGGGCCAACGTCCTGACTTTC.

This clone was seen only once. This chain uses TRBV27 with TRBJ2-7, with 8 bases lining up with TRBD2. The CDR3 sequence is 16 residues long. The V segment lost 1 base and the J segment 3 bases; nucleotides outside the gene matches: 8. Germline-derived CDR1 and CDR2 are MNHEY and SMNVEV (reference sequence). The DNA for the CDR3 is TGTGCCAGCAGTTTATTTTCGGTAGCGGGGTTCTACGAGCAGTACTTC. Translated, it gives CASSLFSVAGFYEQYF.

The chain carries TRBV5-1 and TRBJ1-1; a possible D gene is TRBD1 (5 bases). CDR3 length: 13 residues. The germline CDR1 and CDR2 sequences are SGHRS and YFSETQ. V lost 3 bases and J lost 5, with 11 bases in between. CDR3 region: CASSSSRGTEAFF. DNA for the CDR3: TGCGCCAGCAGCTCTTCCCGGGGGACTGAAGCTTTCTTT.

In DNA, the CDR3 is TGTGCCAGCAGCCTGGACAGGTACACTGAAGCTTTCTTT. Amino acids: CASSLDRYTEAFF. The chain joins TRBV7-2 to TRBJ1-1; 7 bases align to TRBD1. CDR3 length: 13 residues. Trimming removed 5 bases from V and 3 bases from J; junction bases left unmatched: 3. In germline, CDR1 is SGHTA, CDR2 FQGNSA.

This rearrangement joins TRBV20-1 to TRBJ2-5, with D possibly matching TRBD1 (5 bases). Trimming took off 6 bases at V and 4 bases at J, with 9 bases between the two ends. CDR3 length equals 11 residues. Germline lookup yields CDR1 DFQATT and CDR2 SNEGSKA (reference sequence). The CDR3 DNA follows: TGCAGTGCGGGGCCGGGAGAGACCCAGTACTTC. Translation: CSAGPGETQYF.

In the case of this clone: One junction end disagrees with the germline gene, perhaps due to a read error. The CDR3 spells CASSPENRVEKLFF. The DNA of the CDR3 is TGTGCTAGCAGCCCAGAGAACAGGGTTGAAAAACTGTTTTTT. The chain combines TRBV7-7 with TRBJ1-4, with a possible D match to TRBD1 (6 bases). Germline V gene sequence: CDR1 SSHAT, CDR2 FNYEAQ (reference sequence). The CDR3 contains 14 residues.